The 17 T cell receptor beta chains below come from one sample, sequenced in a study of cytomegalovirus exposure and HLA in healthy donors. In the PCR, 60 Vbeta and 13 Jbeta primers were used. Repertoires were generated with immunoSEQ multiplex PCR, while TCRdb's copy carries only in-frame clones and drops some. In the table there are 35,000 to 45,000 clones, roughly 50% of which are singletons. Sequences were obtained from PBMCs. The origin of the receptors is a woman aged 40 to 49 in good health and CMV-seropositive.

CDR3: CAWSVRRGTNTGELFF. Written as DNA, the CDR3 is TGTGCCTGGAGTGTACGGCGGGGGACGAACACCGGGGAGCTGTTTTTT. The chain couples TRBV30 to TRBJ2-2; 7 positions match TRBD2. The CDR3 sequence is 16 residues long. J gave up 0 bases and V 0 bases, and 4 bases lay outside the gene matches. Germline-derived CDR1 and CDR2 are GTSNPN and SVGIG (reference sequence). The whole variable domain, remainder taken from reference TRBV30 and TRBJ2-2, is SQTIHQWPATLVQPVGSPLSLECTVEGTSNPNLYWYRQAAGRGLQLLFYSVGIGQISSEVPQNLSASRPQDRQFILSSKKLLLSDSGFYLCAWSVRRGTNTGELFFGEGSRLTVL.

This chain uses TRBV2 with TRBJ2-3; D possibly corresponds to TRBD1 (5 bases). The CDR3 has 11 residues. In germline, CDR1 is SNHLY, CDR2 FYNNEI. The V gene lost 6 bases and the J gene lost 5 bases, with 6 bases spanning the gap. CDR3 region: CASRQGDTQYF. In DNA form, the CDR3 reads TGTGCCAGCAGGCAGGGAGATACGCAGTATTTT.

The chain carries TRBV9 and TRBJ1-4; 8 nucleotides align to TRBD1. The V gene's germline CDR1 is SGDLS and CDR2 YYNGEE. There are 15 residues in the CDR3. After removal of 4 bases from V and 2 bases from J, the junction contained 4 bases not matched to a gene. The CDR3 DNA is TGTGCCAGCAGCCTTCGACAGGGGACTAATGAAAAACTGTTTTTT. Protein: CASSLRQGTNEKLFF.

This chain uses TRBV9 with TRBJ1-2; D might be TRBD1 (6 bases). There are 13 residues in the CDR3. Germline-derived CDR1 and CDR2 are SGDLS and YYNGEE. The germline V and J ends were trimmed by 0 bases and 6 bases, with 9 bases remaining between them. The CDR3 bases are TGTGCCAGCAGCGTAGGGGCAGGGGATGGCTACACCTTC. Protein product: CASSVGAGDGYTF.

The J gene is TRBJ1-6, the V gene TRBV6-1, with a possible D match to TRBD1 (5 bases). Germline CDR1 is MNHNS and CDR2 is SASEGT. Trimming removed 2 bases at V and 8 bases at J, with 16 bases between. This CDR3 region has 16 residues. The DNA for the CDR3 is TGTGCCAGCAGTGAAAGGCAGTCAGGGTTGGATTCACCCCTCCACTTT. This codes for CASSERQSGLDSPLHF.

This clone was detected only a few times. This rearrangement joins TRBV19 to TRBJ1-2; a weak D match, TRBD1 (5 bases). Trimming shortened V by 4 bases and J by 8 bases, and 14 bases separated the two germline ends. CDR1 is LNHDA and CDR2 is SQIVND in the germline V gene (reference sequence). This CDR3 spans 13 amino acids. CDR3 nucleotides: TGTGCCAGTAGTAGTCGGGGGATCGGGGGCTACACCTTC. As protein: CASSSRGIGGYTF. The variable domain in full, with the rest retrieved from reference TRBV19 and TRBJ1-2, is DGGITQSPKYLFRKEGQNVTLSCEQNLNHDAMYWYRQDPGQGLRLIYYSQIVNDFQKGDIAEGYSVSREKKESFPLTVTSAQKNPTAFYLCASSSRGIGGYTFGSGTRLTVV.

The chain couples TRBV4-1 to TRBJ2-3; the match to TRBD1 covers 11 bases. The CDR3 is made up of 16 amino acids. Germline lookup yields CDR1 MGHRA and CDR2 YSYEKL. Trimming removed 4 bases from V and 3 bases from J; junction bases left unmatched: 6. The CDR3 reads CASSLMDRGLTDTQYF. The CDR3 nucleotides are TGCGCCAGCAGCCTAATGGACAGGGGGCTAACAGATACGCAGTATTTT.

The chain couples TRBV7-3 to TRBJ1-1; maybe TRBD1 (5 bases). Germline CDR1 reads SGHTA; CDR2 reads FQGTGA. The CDR3 sequence is 12 residues long. With 4 bases removed from V and 11 bases from J, the gap between germline ends came to 14 bases. As DNA, the CDR3 is TGTGCCAGCAGCTCTAGTCAGGGAATGGCTTTCTTT. Translation: CASSSSQGMAFF.

This chain joins TRBV2 and TRBJ2-5; tentative D call: TRBD1 (5 bases). The germline V and J ends were trimmed by 7 bases and 3 bases, with 12 bases remaining between them. Germline V lookup: CDR1 SNHLY, CDR2 FYNNEI. There are 13 residues in the CDR3. DNA for the CDR3: TGTGCCAGCATGACGGACAAGGAAGAGACCCAGTACTTC. Translating it yields CASMTDKEETQYF. Full variable domain (missing parts from reference TRBV2 and TRBJ2-5): EPEVTQTPSHQVTQMGQEVILRCVPISNHLYFYWYRQILGQKVEFLVSFYNNEISEKSEIFDDQFSVERPDGSNFTLKIRSTKLEDSAMYFCASMTDKEETQYFGPGTRLLVL.

This clone was counted a few times. The chain employs TRBV7-2 and TRBJ2-7; 11 bases are a match to TRBD1. The CDR3 runs 14 residues. The germline CDR1 and CDR2 sequences are SGHTA and FQGNSA. Trimming removed 5 bases from V and 7 bases from J; junction bases left unmatched: 7. CDR3 DNA sequence: TGTGCCAGCAGCCTAGGACAGGGGGCTGGAGAGCAGTACTTC. Its protein product is CASSLGQGAGEQYF.

The chain recombines TRBV11-2 with TRBJ1-2, with 8 bases fitting TRBD1. With 5 bases clipped from V and 4 bases from J, the junction kept 6 bases outside the gene matches. CDR1 and CDR2 (germline): SGHAT, FQNNGV. The CDR3 runs 14 residues. The CDR3 sequence: CASSPGQGSYGYTF. In nucleotides, the CDR3 is TGTGCCAGCAGCCCCGGACAGGGCTCCTATGGCTACACCTTC.

The chain is built from TRBV2 and TRBJ1-3, with no clear D. The CDR3 consists of 16 residues. The V gene lost 6 bases and the J gene lost 3 bases, with 18 bases spanning the gap. The germline V gene encodes CDR1 SNHLY and CDR2 FYNNEI. CDR3 nucleotides: TGTGCCAGCAGGGGGTGGACCGCGGGCCATGGAAACACCATATATTTT. Residues: CASRGWTAGHGNTIYF.

This clone appeared a few times. The rearrangement links TRBV11-2 to TRBJ2-7; TRBD2 agrees at 8 bases. Per germline, CDR1 SGHAT and CDR2 FQNNGV. The J segment lost 4 bases and the V segment lost 2 bases, leaving 16 bases of the junction unmatched. The CDR3 is made up of 18 amino acids. The chain's CDR3 is CASSLINRAGGLRYEQYF. DNA for the CDR3: TGTGCCAGCAGCTTAATCAACCGGGCGGGGGGACTCCGGTACGAGCAGTACTTC.

This clone showed up just a few times. CDR3 sequence: CASSGTTNTGELFF. CDR3 coding DNA: TGTGCCAGCAGTGGGACAACGAACACCGGGGAGCTGTTTTTT. The genes are TRBV25-1 and TRBJ2-2; a possible D gene is TRBD1 (5 bases). The CDR3 has 14 amino acids. CDR1 is MGHDK, CDR2 SYGVNS, per germline. Trimming cost V 4 bases and J 0 bases, with 6 bases left between them.

The chain uses TRBV6-4 and TRBJ2-7; 11 nucleotides agree with TRBD2. The CDR3 spans 17 residues. V dropped 0 bases and J dropped 3; count of bases not matched to a gene: 7. Looked up from germline, CDR1 is MRHNA and CDR2 is SNTAGT. The CDR3 region has the DNA TGTGCCAGCAGTGACTCTTCGACTAGCGGGGAAATCTACGAGCAGTACTTC. Its protein is CASSDSSTSGEIYEQYF.

The chain is built from TRBV6-4 and TRBJ2-5, with D perhaps TRBD1 (6 bases). Germline V CDR1 and CDR2: MRHNA, SNTAGT. The CDR3 spans 15 residues. V was cut by 0 bases and J by 5 bases, with 13 bases left in between. The CDR3 bases are TGTGCCAGCAGTGACTCCACAGGGTGGGAGGAGACCCAGTACTTC. Its protein is CASSDSTGWEETQYF.

This clone was detected once. The chain couples TRBV6-5 to TRBJ2-7; D is unclear. The V end was cut by 4 bases, the J end by 2 bases, with 12 bases between. This CDR3 contains 14 residues. Per germline, CDR1 MNHEY and CDR2 SVGAGI. The chain's CDR3 is CASSLWPNTYEQYF. The CDR3 coding sequence is TGTGCCAGCAGTTTATGGCCCAATACCTACGAGCAGTACTTC.